This T cell receptor (beta chain) derives from a study of blood T cell repertoires in COVID-19. This clone appeared a single time. Enrolled through a virtual design, the participants were between 18 and 89 years of age and came from about two dozen US areas. Cohorts were assigned according to the clinical history that participants reported. Either two negative PCRs, clearance, or symptom resolution qualified Cohort 3 donors as recovered. The CDR3 is 15 residues long. Germline V lookup: CDR1 MNHEY, CDR2 SMNVEV (reference sequence). V lost 6 bases, J lost 3 bases, and 8 bases stayed unmatched. Original analysis: By means of reference gene primer amplification, nucleated cell counts were estimated. Data came from immunoSEQ multiplex PCR; TCRdb stores just in-frame clones and leaves some out. The DNA was the basis for D and trimming; V, J and clone size are from that table. The table lists 350,000 to 400,000 clones, around nine tenths of them singletons, with 0.9% to 1.5% in the top ten.

This clonotype was sampled from a woman aged 18-35 years who had recovered from COVID-19. The chain employs TRBV27 and TRBJ2-7; 10 nucleotides line up with TRBD1. Sequencing was done on a sample of PBMCs or T cells enriched from blood (not recorded which). CDR3 sequence (DNA): TGTGCCAGCAGATTTCAAGGGACAGGGGTCTACGAGCAGTACTTC. It encodes CASRFQGTGVYEQYF.